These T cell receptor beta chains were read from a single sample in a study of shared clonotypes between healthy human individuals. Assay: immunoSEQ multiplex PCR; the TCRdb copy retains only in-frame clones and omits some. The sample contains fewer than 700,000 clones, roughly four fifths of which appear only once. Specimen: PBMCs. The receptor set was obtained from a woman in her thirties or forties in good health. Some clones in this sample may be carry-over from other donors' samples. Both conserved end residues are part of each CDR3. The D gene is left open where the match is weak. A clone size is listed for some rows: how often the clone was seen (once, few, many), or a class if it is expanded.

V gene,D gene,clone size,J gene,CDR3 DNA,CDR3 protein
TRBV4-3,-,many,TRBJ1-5,TGCGCCAGCAGCGCAAGTGTGGGCTTCAATCAGCCCCAGCATTTT,CASSASVGFNQPQHF
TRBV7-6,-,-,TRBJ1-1,TGTGCCAGCAGCTTAGCTGGGTTAAACACTGAAGCTTTCTTT,CASSLAGLNTEAFF
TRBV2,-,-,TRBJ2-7,TGTGCCAGCCGGACTTCTTACGAGCAGTACTTC,CASRTSYEQYF
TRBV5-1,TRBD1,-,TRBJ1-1,TGCGCCAGCAGCTCGGGACAGGGGGCTCGGAACACTGAAGCTTTCTTT,CASSSGQGARNTEAFF
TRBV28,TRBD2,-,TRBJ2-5,TGTGCCAGCAGTTGGCGGGAGACTTGGGAGACCCAGTACTTC,CASSWRETWETQYF
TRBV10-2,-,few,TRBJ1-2,TGCGCCAGCAGTGAGTCAGGGGGCTACACCTTC,CASSESGGYTF
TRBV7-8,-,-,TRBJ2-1,TGTGCCAGCAGCTTAGACTATTCGGATGAGCAGTTCTTC,CASSLDYSDEQFF
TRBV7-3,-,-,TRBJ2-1,TGTGCCAGCAGCTTATTCGGCGTGAGTAACAATGAGCAGTTCTTC,CASSLFGVSNNEQFF
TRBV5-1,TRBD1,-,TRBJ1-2,TGCGCCAGCAGTTCAACCGGGACAGGGGCTGGCGGCAGGGGCGGCTACACCTTC,CASSSTGTGAGGRGGYTF
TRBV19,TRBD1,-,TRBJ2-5,TGTGCCAGCACGCTTGGGGGACAGGGAGAAGAGACCCAGTACTTC,CASTLGGQGEETQYF
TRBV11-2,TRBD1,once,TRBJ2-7,TGTGCCAGCACCCAAGGGGGCGGTGGGGTCTACGAGCAGTACTTC,CASTQGGGGVYEQYF
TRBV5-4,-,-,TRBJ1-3,TGTGCCAGCAGAACGTGGGGACGTGGAAACACCATATATTTT,CASRTWGRGNTIYF
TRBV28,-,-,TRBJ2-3,TGTGCCAGCAGTTTGGGCCAGCCAACAGATACGCAGTATTTT,CASSLGQPTDTQYF
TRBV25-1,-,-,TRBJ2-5,TGTGCCAGCAGTGAATATAATAACAGGGCGGTGGAGACCCAGTACTTC,CASSEYNNRAVETQYF
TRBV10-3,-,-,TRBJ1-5,TGTGCCATCAGTGACTCCACAGGGAATAGCAATCAGCCCCAGCATTTT,CAISDSTGNSNQPQHF
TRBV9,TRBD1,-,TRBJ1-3,TGTGCCAGCAGCGGCGGACAGGGTTCCGGGCACACCATATATTTT,CASSGGQGSGHTIYF
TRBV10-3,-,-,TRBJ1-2,TGTGCCACCACCGGACAGAGCATTAACTATGGCTACACCTTC,CATTGQSINYGYTF
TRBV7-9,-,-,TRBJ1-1,TGTGCCAGCAGCCCTGGGGGGCTCACTGAAGCTTTCTTT,CASSPGGLTEAFF
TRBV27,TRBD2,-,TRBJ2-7,TGTGCCAGCAGTCCTTCGGGGGGGAGGCCCTACGAGCAGTACTTC,CASSPSGGRPYEQYF
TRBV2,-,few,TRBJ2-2,TGTGCCAGCAGCCAGGGTACGCGCACCGGGGAGCTGTTTTTT,CASSQGTRTGELFF
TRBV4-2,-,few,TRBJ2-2,TGTGCCAGCAGCCAAGATAGGGCCGGGGAGCTGTTTTTT,CASSQDRAGELFF
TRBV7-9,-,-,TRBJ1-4,TGTGCCAGCAGCCCCGGGACGGAAAATGAAAAACTGTTTTTT,CASSPGTENEKLFF
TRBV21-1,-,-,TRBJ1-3,TGTGCCAGCACCACGGCCCGAAACACCATATATTTT,CASTTARNTIYF
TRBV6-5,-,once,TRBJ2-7,TGTGCCAGCAGTTCTCGGACAGCACACGAGCAGTACTTC,CASSSRTAHEQYF
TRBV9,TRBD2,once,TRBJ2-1,TGTGCCAGCAGCCGCCTAGCGGGAGTTTACAATGAGCAGTTCTTC,CASSRLAGVYNEQFF
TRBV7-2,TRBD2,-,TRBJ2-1,TGTGCCAGCAGCTTAGGGACTAGCGGTTACAATGAGCAGTTCTTC,CASSLGTSGYNEQFF
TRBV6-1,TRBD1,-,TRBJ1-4,TGTGCCAGCAGTGATACAGGGGGGAATGAAAAACTGTTTTTT,CASSDTGGNEKLFF
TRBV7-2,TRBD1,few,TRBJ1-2,TGTGCCAGCAGCCACAAGGGGACAGGAAACTATGGCTACACCTTC,CASSHKGTGNYGYTF
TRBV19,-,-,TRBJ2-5,TGTGCCAGTAGTAACAGGGTCCAAGAGACCCAGTACTTC,CASSNRVQETQYF
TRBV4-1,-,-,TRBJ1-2,TGCGCCAGCAGCCATTTCCCCAGCGACGGGGCCCTCTACTATGGCTACACCTTC,CASSHFPSDGALYYGYTF
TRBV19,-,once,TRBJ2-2,TGTGCCAGTAGACAGGGTAGCCGGGAGCTGTTTTTT,CASRQGSRELFF
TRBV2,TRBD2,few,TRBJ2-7,TGTGCCGGGGGAGCGGGAGGCCTGAGCTCCTACGAGCAGTACTTC,CAGGAGGLSSYEQYF
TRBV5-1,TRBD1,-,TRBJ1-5,TGCGCCAGCAGCGAGGGGACAGGGAGCAATCAGCCCCAGCATTTT,CASSEGTGSNQPQHF
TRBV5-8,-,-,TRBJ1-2,TGTGCCAGCAGCTTAGAATGGAACTATGGCTACACCTTC,CASSLEWNYGYTF
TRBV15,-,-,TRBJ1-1,TGTGCCACCAGCAGAGAGGAGGCGGTCCCTACCCCAAACACTGAAGCTTTCTTT,CATSREEAVPTPNTEAFF
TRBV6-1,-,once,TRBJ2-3,TGTGCCAGCTTCGAGACGGGACGCACAGATACGCAGTATTTT,CASFETGRTDTQYF
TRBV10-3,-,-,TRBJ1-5,TGTGCCATCAGTGAACAGGGAGGTAATCAGCCCCAGCATTTT,CAISEQGGNQPQHF
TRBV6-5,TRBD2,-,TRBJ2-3,TGTGCCAGCACTAGCGGGGGCACAGATACGCAGTATTTT,CASTSGGTDTQYF
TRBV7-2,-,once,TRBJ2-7,TGTGCCAGCAGCCCACCGAGCTCCTACGAGCAGTACTTC,CASSPPSSYEQYF
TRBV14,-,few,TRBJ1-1,TGTGCCAGCAGCTACGACTCGCGCACTGAAGCTTTCTTT,CASSYDSRTEAFF
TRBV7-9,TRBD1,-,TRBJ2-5,TGTGCCAGCAGCCAGGACAGGGCCGAGACCCAGTACTTC,CASSQDRAETQYF
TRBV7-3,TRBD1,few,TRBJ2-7,TGTGCCAGCAGCTTATCCAGGGGGCCCTCCTACGAGCAGTACTTC,CASSLSRGPSYEQYF
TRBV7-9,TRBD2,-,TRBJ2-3,TGTGCCAGCAGCTCGACTAGCGGGAACGCAGATACGCAGTATTTT,CASSSTSGNADTQYF
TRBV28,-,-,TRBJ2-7,TGTGCCAGCAGTTTAATCGGGACCTCCTACGAGCAGTACTTC,CASSLIGTSYEQYF
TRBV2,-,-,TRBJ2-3,TGTGCCAGCAGTGCAGCCTTCATCACAGATACGCAGTATTTT,CASSAAFITDTQYF
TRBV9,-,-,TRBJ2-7,TGTGCCAGCAGCGTAGCTCTAGGCTTACCCTACGAGCAGTACTTC,CASSVALGLPYEQYF
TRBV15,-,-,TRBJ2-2,TGTGCCACCAGCAGAGATCGGAGGCGGTCGAACACCGGGGAGCTGTTTTTT,CATSRDRRRSNTGELFF
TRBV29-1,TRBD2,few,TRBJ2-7,TGCAGCGTGGGGACTAGCGGGAGGGCACGGGAGCAGTACTTC,CSVGTSGRAREQYF
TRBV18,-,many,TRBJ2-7,TGTGCCAGCTCACACATGGACGGATCCTACGAGCAGTACTTC,CASSHMDGSYEQYF
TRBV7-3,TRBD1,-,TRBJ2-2,TGTGCCAGCAGCTTAGGGACAGGGGTCACCGGGGAGCTGTTTTTT,CASSLGTGVTGELFF
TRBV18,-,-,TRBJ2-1,TGTGCCAGCTCATCGGGACTCTACAATGAGCAGTTCTTC,CASSSGLYNEQFF
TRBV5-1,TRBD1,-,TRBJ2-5,TGCGCCAGCAGCGCGGGACAGGGGTTGCAAGAGACCCAGTACTTC,CASSAGQGLQETQYF
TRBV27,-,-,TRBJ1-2,TGTGCCAGCAGTTCAGGGCTAGGCTACACCTTC,CASSSGLGYTF
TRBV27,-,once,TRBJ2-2,TGTGCCAACCCCGGGGGTAACACCGGGGAGCTGTTTTTT,CANPGGNTGELFF
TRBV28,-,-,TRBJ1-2,TGTGCCAGCAGACCCGGACAGAACTATGGCTACACCTTC,CASRPGQNYGYTF
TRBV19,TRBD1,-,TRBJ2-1,TGTGCCAGTAGTGGGACAGGTTACAATGAGCAGTTCTTC,CASSGTGYNEQFF
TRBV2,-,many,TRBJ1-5,TGTGCCAGCAGGGGGGAATATAGCAATCAGCCCCAGCATTTT,CASRGEYSNQPQHF
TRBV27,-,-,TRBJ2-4,TGTGCCAGCAGCCGCCCCGAGGGGGCCAAAAACATTCAGTACTTC,CASSRPEGAKNIQYF
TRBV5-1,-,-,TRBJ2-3,TGCGCCAGCAGCAACTTCTTGGGGAGCACAGATACGCAGTATTTT,CASSNFLGSTDTQYF